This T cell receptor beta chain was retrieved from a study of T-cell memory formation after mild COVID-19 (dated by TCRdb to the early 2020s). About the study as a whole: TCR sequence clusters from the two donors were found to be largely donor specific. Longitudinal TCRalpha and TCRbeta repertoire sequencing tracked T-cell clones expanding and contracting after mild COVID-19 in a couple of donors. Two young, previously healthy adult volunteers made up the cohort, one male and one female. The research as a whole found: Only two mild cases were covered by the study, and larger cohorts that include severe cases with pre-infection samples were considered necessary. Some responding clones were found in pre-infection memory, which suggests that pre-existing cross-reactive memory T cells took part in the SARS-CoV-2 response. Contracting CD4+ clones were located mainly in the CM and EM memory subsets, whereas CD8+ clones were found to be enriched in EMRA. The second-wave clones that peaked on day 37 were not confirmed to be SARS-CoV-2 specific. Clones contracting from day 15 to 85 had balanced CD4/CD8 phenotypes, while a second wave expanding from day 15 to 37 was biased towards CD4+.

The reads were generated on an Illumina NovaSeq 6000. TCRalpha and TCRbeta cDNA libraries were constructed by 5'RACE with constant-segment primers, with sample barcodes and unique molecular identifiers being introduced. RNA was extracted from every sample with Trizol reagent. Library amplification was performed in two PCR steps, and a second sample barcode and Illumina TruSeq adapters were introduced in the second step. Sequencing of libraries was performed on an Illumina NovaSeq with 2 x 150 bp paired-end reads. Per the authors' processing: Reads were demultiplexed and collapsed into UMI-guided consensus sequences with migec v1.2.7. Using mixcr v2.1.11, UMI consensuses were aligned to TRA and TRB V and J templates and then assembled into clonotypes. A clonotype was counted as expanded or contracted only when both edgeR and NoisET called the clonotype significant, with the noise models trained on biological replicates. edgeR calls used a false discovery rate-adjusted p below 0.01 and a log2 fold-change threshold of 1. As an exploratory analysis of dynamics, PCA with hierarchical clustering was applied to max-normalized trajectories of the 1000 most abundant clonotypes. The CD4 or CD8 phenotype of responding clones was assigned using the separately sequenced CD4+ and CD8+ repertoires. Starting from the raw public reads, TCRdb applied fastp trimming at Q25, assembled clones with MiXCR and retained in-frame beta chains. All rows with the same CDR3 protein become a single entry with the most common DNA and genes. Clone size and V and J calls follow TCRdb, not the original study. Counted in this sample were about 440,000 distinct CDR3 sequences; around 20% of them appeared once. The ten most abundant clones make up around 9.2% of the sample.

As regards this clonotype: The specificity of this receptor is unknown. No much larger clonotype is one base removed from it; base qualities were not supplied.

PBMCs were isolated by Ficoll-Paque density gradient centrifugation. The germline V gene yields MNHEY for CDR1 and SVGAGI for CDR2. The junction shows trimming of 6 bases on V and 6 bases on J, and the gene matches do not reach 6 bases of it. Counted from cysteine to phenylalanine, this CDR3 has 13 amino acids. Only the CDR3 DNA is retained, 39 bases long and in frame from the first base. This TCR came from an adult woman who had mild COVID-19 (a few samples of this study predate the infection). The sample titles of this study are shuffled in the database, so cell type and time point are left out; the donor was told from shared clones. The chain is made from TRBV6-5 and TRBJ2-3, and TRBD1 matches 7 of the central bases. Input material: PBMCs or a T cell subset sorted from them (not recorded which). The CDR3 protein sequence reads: CASRRQGEDTQYF. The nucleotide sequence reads TGTGCCAGCAGACGACAGGGTGAGGATACGCAGTATTTT.